The T cell receptor (beta chain) described here comes from a study of identical twins (TCRdb year 2016). Background for the entire study: To test whether fetal clonotypes persist, this study deep-sequenced TCR alpha and beta repertoires from monozygotic twins, from unrelated adults of various ages, and from cord blood. Replicate twin experiments were performed at different times using different library preparation protocols to rule out contamination. Study-wide conclusions, independent of this receptor: The excess sharing between twins in beta out-of-frame sequences was weaker because fewer shared sequences reduced the signal-to-noise ratio. Fewer insertions were carried by abundant cord blood beta clonotypes, a similar but weaker trend appeared in young adult naive repertoires, and no such trend appeared in memory repertoires. Because the same donors could not be followed over many years, conclusions were based on cross-sectional statistical analysis. Invariant T cells such as MAIT and iNKT could partly confound zero-insertion analyses, though diverse VJ usage argued against this for most clonotypes. Compared with coincidental sharing between unrelated individuals, out-of-frame TCR alpha sequences shared between twins had an excess of sequences with low generation probability. In monozygotic twins, out-of-frame TCR alpha sharing was systematically underestimated by recombination models, although the models agreed with sharing between unrelated individuals.

This clonotype has at least ten counts. Its antigen is unknown. There are no base qualities to consult, and no much larger clone falls within one base. CDR1 and CDR2, looked up from the germline V gene (reference sequence), are DFQATT and SNEGSKA. The CDR3 sequence holds 11 residues, the cysteine and phenylalanine included. Of the read, only the CDR3 DNA is kept; its 33 bases are in frame from base 1. V lost 6 bases and J lost 5 bases; the stretch between them is 10 bases long. Preparation of the library involved 5' RACE. The sample was run on an Illumina HiSeq 2000. A universal primer binding site was introduced by template switching, and a unique molecular identifier was present in the final cDNA, enabling accurate counting of TCR cDNA molecules. Specific primers in the conserved constant-segment region were used to synthesize first-strand cDNA for TCR alpha and beta chains. To control for contamination, each cDNA library was double barcoded with a SMART-Mk sample barcode plus Illumina barcodes. TruSeq adapter sequences and Illumina sample barcodes were added in two successive PCR steps. Sequencing of the TCR alpha and beta cDNA libraries was done on the Illumina HiSeq platform using custom primers. Per the original workflow: MiGEC was used to process raw reads and extract unique molecular identifiers, and MiXCR was used to find CDR3 positions. Recombination models were inferred per individual with the repgenHMM and IGoR tools using an EM algorithm. Shared clonotype analysis was performed with the tcR package in R, normalizing sharing by the product of cloneset sizes. To study raw recombination without the effects of thymic and clonal selection, out-of-frame nonproductive sequences were analyzed. Clones were called with MiXCR by TCRdb after fastp trimmed the public reads at Q25, and only in-frame beta chains were retained. Records with the same CDR3 protein are collapsed into one entry carrying the most frequent genes and DNA. These V and J calls are TCRdb output, not the study's own analysis. For this sample the table gives nearly 650,000 distinct CDR3 sequences, of which 7% to 7.5% were detected only once. Clones ranked in the top ten supply 1.6% of the sample.

Only healthy Caucasian donors were included. Three pairs of female monozygotic twins, all aged roughly 18 to 30 years, made up the twin cohort. RNA for TCR libraries was isolated from peripheral blood mononuclear cells. The same sample was also used in a study of yellow fever vaccine responses in identical twins. From the second report: The authors reported that the T cell response to vaccination in identical twins appeared partly convergent and partly personalized. In identical twins, the study followed T cell clones that responded to the vaccine with precision.

The rearrangement combines TRBV20-1 with TRBJ2-5; a weak D assignment points to TRBD2 (5 bases agree). The sequencing sample was made of PBMCs. This TCR was recovered from a woman aged 18-35 years in good health. The nucleotides are TGCAGTGCAGGTAGAGGGGAGACCCAGTACTTC. Its amino acids are CSAGRGETQYF.